These T cell receptor beta chains were read from a single sample in a study of shared clonotypes between healthy human individuals. Clones were sequenced by immunoSEQ multiplex PCR, and TCRdb holds only the in-frame ones, with some missing. Among about 820,000 clones listed, about 92% were seen once. Sequenced material: naive CD8+ T cells sorted from blood. The receptors stem from a man aged 25-45 years in good health. Each CDR3 is given with its conserved first and last residue. A D gene is named only where the DNA matches it firmly. For some rows the clone size is stated as once, few or many, or as a class when expanded; others skip it.

d_gene: NA; len: 14; j_gene: TRBJ1-5; abundance: NA; v_gene: TRBV7-6; CDR3nt: TGTGCCAGCAGCTTAGCGGGAATTAATCAGCCCCAGCATTTT; CDR3aa: CASSLAGINQPQHF
d_gene: NA; len: 16; j_gene: TRBJ1-4; abundance: NA; v_gene: TRBV9; CDR3nt: TGTGCCAGCAGCGGGTTCGGGATTTCAACTAATGAAAAACTGTTTTTT; CDR3aa: CASSGFGISTNEKLFF
d_gene: TRBD1; len: 14; j_gene: TRBJ2-1; abundance: NA; v_gene: TRBV5-3; CDR3nt: TGTGCCAGCAGCTTGTCTACAGGGGCCAATGAGCAGTTCTTC; CDR3aa: CASSLSTGANEQFF
d_gene: NA; len: 13; j_gene: TRBJ2-2; abundance: NA; v_gene: TRBV7-6; CDR3nt: TGTGCCAGCAGCTTAATAGGCACCGGGGAGCTGTTTTTT; CDR3aa: CASSLIGTGELFF
d_gene: NA; len: 12; j_gene: TRBJ2-2; abundance: NA; v_gene: TRBV19; CDR3nt: TGTGCTGGGCAGGGGAACACCGGGGAGCTGTTTTTT; CDR3aa: CAGQGNTGELFF
d_gene: NA; len: 16; j_gene: TRBJ1-5; abundance: NA; v_gene: TRBV7-9; CDR3nt: TGTGCCAGCAGCTTAGTTGGGACACATAGCAATCAGCCCCAGCATTTT; CDR3aa: CASSLVGTHSNQPQHF
d_gene: NA; len: 13; j_gene: TRBJ2-7; abundance: NA; v_gene: TRBV18; CDR3nt: TGTGCCAGCTCACCAGGGGCGGCCTACGAGCAGTACTTC; CDR3aa: CASSPGAAYEQYF
d_gene: NA; len: 13; j_gene: TRBJ2-1; abundance: NA; v_gene: TRBV7-9; CDR3nt: TGTGCCAGCAGCCATTCACCTACGGGTGAGCAGTTCTTC; CDR3aa: CASSHSPTGEQFF
d_gene: NA; len: 13; j_gene: TRBJ2-3; abundance: NA; v_gene: TRBV9; CDR3nt: TGTGCCAGCAGCGTAATGAGACAAGATACGCAGTATTTT; CDR3aa: CASSVMRQDTQYF
d_gene: NA; len: 12; j_gene: TRBJ1-1; abundance: NA; v_gene: TRBV2; CDR3nt: TGTGCCCGTACAGGGCCGAACACTGAAGCTTTCTTT; CDR3aa: CARTGPNTEAFF
d_gene: NA; len: 19; j_gene: TRBJ2-2; abundance: NA; v_gene: TRBV7-9; CDR3nt: TGTGCCAGCAGCTTAGTGGGGCGGGCAGGGGCGACGAACACCGGGGAGCTGTTTTTT; CDR3aa: CASSLVGRAGATNTGELFF
d_gene: TRBD1; len: 15; j_gene: TRBJ1-2; abundance: NA; v_gene: TRBV5-8; CDR3nt: TGTGCCAGCAGCTTTCGGGACAGCCCCCTCTATGGCTACACCTTC; CDR3aa: CASSFRDSPLYGYTF
d_gene: TRBD1; len: 16; j_gene: TRBJ2-7; abundance: once; v_gene: TRBV18; CDR3nt: TGTGCCAGCTCACCACCCCCCGGGACAGGGGCTGACGAGCAGTACTTC; CDR3aa: CASSPPPGTGADEQYF